This is a list of T cell receptor beta chains from one sample in a study of a mutant IDH1 vaccine in newly diagnosed glioma. Only in-frame clones appear in the TCRdb table, and some are missing; sequencing was by immunoSEQ multiplex PCR. The table records around 50,000 clones, roughly 89% of them present only once. Source: PBMCs, taken from a glioma patient treated with radiotherapy, temozolomide or both. The receptor source for this set is a man aged 40-55 years with glioma. Each CDR3 is given with its conserved first and last residue. Fields, in order: J gene, D gene, V gene, clone size, CDR3 protein, CDR3 DNA. A D gene is named only where the DNA matches it firmly. Expanded clones are given a class, and other clones once, few, many or no size at all.

TRBJ1-2 . TRBV7-3 once CASSLTPSSSRGYTF TGTGCCAGCAGCTTAACCCCGAGTTCCTCTCGGGGCTACACCTTC
TRBJ2-1 . TRBV10-3 . CAISDPRGKGNEQFF TGTGCCATCAGTGACCCCCGCGGGAAGGGCAATGAGCAGTTCTTC
TRBJ2-3 TRBD2 TRBV5-6 . CASSVPGLAVDTQYF TGTGCCAGCAGCGTCCCGGGACTAGCGGTAGATACGCAGTATTTT
TRBJ2-3 . TRBV14 once CARIEGLQTSTDTQYF TGTGCCAGGATAGAAGGACTCCAGACTAGCACAGATACGCAGTATTTT
TRBJ1-3 . TRBV2 . CASSDFSSGNGNTIYF TGTGCCAGCAGTGATTTTAGCTCAGGGAATGGAAACACCATATATTTT
TRBJ2-4 . TRBV7-3 . CASSLWTTAPGNIQYF TGTGCCAGCAGCTTATGGACTACCGCCCCTGGAAACATTCAGTACTTC
TRBJ2-2 . TRBV7-9 . CASSPPTGTPANTGELFF TGTGCCAGCAGCCCACCCACCGGGACACCCGCGAACACCGGGGAGCTGTTTTTT
TRBJ2-7 TRBD2 TRBV19 . CASSISGPAYEQYF TGTGCCAGTAGTATTAGCGGGCCGGCCTACGAGCAGTACTTC
TRBJ1-1 . TRBV18 . CASSPRSGETEAFF TGTGCCAGCTCACCCAGGTCAGGGGAAACTGAAGCTTTCTTT
TRBJ2-5 . TRBV7-2 once CASTTAAQRETQYF TGTGCCAGCACCACGGCGGCCCAGCGAGAGACCCAGTACTTC
TRBJ2-7 . TRBV11-1 . CASSFTGSSYEQYF TGTGCCAGCAGCTTTACGGGTAGCTCCTACGAGCAGTACTTC
TRBJ1-1 . TRBV4-1 . CASSPAGESKAAFF TGCGCCAGCAGCCCTGCGGGGGAGAGTAAGGCAGCTTTCTTT
TRBJ1-4 . TRBV18 . CASSPIERASGGLFF TGTGCCAGCTCACCAATAGAGAGAGCTTCCGGAGGCCTGTTTTTT
TRBJ2-7 . TRBV4-1 . CASSRSGTHVGYEQYF TGCGCCAGCAGCCGATCCGGGACACATGTGGGTTACGAGCAGTACTTC
TRBJ2-7 . TRBV19 . CASSIAVSYEQYF TGTGCCAGTAGTATAGCGGTCTCCTACGAGCAGTACTTC
TRBJ1-1 . TRBV28 . CASKVTRGGRGSTEAFF TGTGCCAGCAAGGTGACCCGGGGCGGGAGAGGGTCGACTGAAGCTTTCTTT
TRBJ1-5 . TRBV19 . CASSIVDRRNSNQPQHF TGTGCCAGTAGTATAGTAGACAGGAGAAATAGCAATCAGCCCCAGCATTTT
TRBJ1-1 . TRBV19 once CASSALVAGPTEAFF TGTGCCAGTAGTGCCCTTGTTGCAGGGCCCACTGAAGCTTTCTTT
TRBJ2-2 . TRBV19 . CASKPGPNTGELFF TGTGCCAGTAAACCGGGACCGAACACCGGGGAGCTGTTTTTT
TRBJ2-2 . TRBV5-1 . CASSLGAAGELFF TGCGCCAGCAGCTTGGGGGCCGCCGGGGAGCTGTTTTTT
TRBJ2-3 TRBD2 TRBV7-2 . CASSSGLAGGRTDTQYF TGTGCCAGCAGCTCCGGACTAGCGGGAGGGAGGACAGATACGCAGTATTTT
TRBJ2-3 . TRBV4-2 . CASSQGVGSDTQYF TGTGCCAGCAGCCAAGGGGTAGGCTCGGATACGCAGTATTTT
TRBJ2-5 TRBD1 TRBV6-5 . CASSYAQGLPQETQYF TGTGCCAGCAGTTACGCACAGGGGCTACCCCAAGAGACCCAGTACTTC
TRBJ2-5 TRBD1 TRBV5-4 . CASSHRQGASQETQYF TGTGCCAGCAGCCACCGACAGGGGGCTAGCCAAGAGACCCAGTACTTC
TRBJ1-2 TRBD1 TRBV19 . CASSPFLQGGSYGYTF TGTGCCAGTAGTCCATTTTTACAGGGGGGCAGCTATGGCTACACCTTC
TRBJ1-2 TRBD1 TRBV6-5 . CASSPGQGFYGYTF TGTGCCAGCAGCCCCGGACAGGGCTTCTATGGCTACACCTTC
TRBJ2-2 . TRBV5-6 . CASSFLRVNTGELFF TGTGCCAGCAGCTTTCTCAGGGTAAACACCGGGGAGCTGTTTTTT
TRBJ2-7 TRBD2 TRBV19 . CASSSSLAGTPEQYF TGTGCCAGTAGTTCATCACTAGCGGGAACCCCCGAGCAGTACTTC
TRBJ2-1 . TRBV14 . CASSLRGPLNNEQFF TGTGCCAGCAGCCTACGAGGCCCACTCAATAATGAGCAGTTCTTC
TRBJ2-5 . TRBV6-5 . CASSFEGWGETQYF TGTGCCAGCAGTTTCGAGGGGTGGGGAGAGACCCAGTACTTC
TRBJ1-2 . TRBV7-2 . CASSPQRGNGYTF TGTGCCAGCAGCCCTCAGCGGGGGAATGGCTACACCTTC
TRBJ2-2 . TRBV7-6 . CASSLRNTGELFF TGTGCCAGCAGCCTCCGGAACACCGGGGAGCTGTTTTTT
TRBJ1-2 . TRBV18 . CASSRAEPNYGYTF TGTGCCAGCTCACGGGCAGAACCTAACTATGGCTACACCTTC
TRBJ2-7 TRBD2 TRBV4-2 . CASSQDWLAGGPYYEQYF TGTGCCAGCAGCCAAGATTGGCTAGCGGGAGGGCCGTACTACGAGCAGTACTTC
TRBJ2-5 . TRBV27 once CASSFRASQETQYF TGTGCCAGCAGTTTTAGGGCCTCCCAAGAGACCCAGTACTTC
TRBJ1-2 TRBD1 TRBV15 . CATSTRTGNLFGYTF TGTGCCACCAGCACTAGGACAGGAAATCTATTTGGCTACACCTTC
TRBJ1-2 . TRBV7-9 . CASSLLGISGYGYTF TGTGCCAGCAGCTTATTAGGAATAAGCGGCTATGGCTACACCTTC
TRBJ2-1 . TRBV2 . CASSDPGTYNEQFF TGTGCCAGCAGTGACCCGGGAACCTATAATGAGCAGTTCTTC
TRBJ1-3 . TRBV11-2 . CASSLLQASGNTIYF TGTGCCAGCAGCTTATTACAGGCCTCTGGAAACACCATATATTTT
TRBJ2-2 TRBD1 TRBV19 . CASSIWDRSTGELFF TGTGCCAGTAGTATCTGGGACAGGTCCACCGGGGAGCTGTTTTTT
TRBJ2-7 . TRBV4-3 . CASSQDGRGAMYEQYF TGCGCCAGCAGCCAAGATGGCCGGGGGGCGATGTACGAGCAGTACTTC
TRBJ2-7 . TRBV5-1 . CASSLGDGYEQYF TGCGCCAGCAGCTTGGGGGACGGCTACGAGCAGTACTTC
TRBJ1-1 TRBD1 TRBV5-4 . CASSRSQGARQAFF TGTGCCAGCAGCAGGAGCCAGGGGGCCCGGCAAGCTTTCTTT
TRBJ1-2 . TRBV4-3 . CASSQDKLTDPEGYTF TGCGCCAGCAGCCAAGATAAGTTGACGGATCCGGAGGGCTACACCTTC
TRBJ2-7 . TRBV5-1 . CASAGRGGYEQYF TGCGCCAGCGCGGGACGAGGAGGTTACGAGCAGTACTTC
TRBJ1-1 . TRBV12-5 once CASGSLGLQSF TGTGCTAGTGGTTCCCTGGGCTTACAGTCATTT
TRBJ1-5 . TRBV6-5 . CASSQNTINQPQHF TGTGCCAGCAGCCAAAATACCATCAATCAGCCCCAGCATTTT
TRBJ1-3 . TRBV18 . CASSPPANSGNTIYF TGTGCCAGCTCACCACCCGCGAACTCTGGAAACACCATATATTTT
TRBJ2-7 . TRBV15 . CATSRDGSGSSYEQYF TGTGCCACCAGCAGAGATGGTAGCGGAAGCTCCTACGAGCAGTACTTC
TRBJ1-3 . TRBV7-8 . CASSPSRSGNTIYF TGTGCCAGCTCCCCTAGCCGCTCTGGAAACACCATATATTTT
TRBJ1-5 . TRBV19 . CASSLRSQPQHF TGTGCCAGTAGTCTCCGCTCTCAGCCCCAGCATTTT
TRBJ2-1 TRBD2 TRBV4-1 . CASSRGLAGVNEQFF TGCGCCAGCAGCCGAGGACTAGCGGGAGTCAATGAGCAGTTCTTC
TRBJ1-2 TRBD1 TRBV7-3 . CASSETGHGYTF TGTGCCAGCAGCGAGACAGGGCATGGCTACACCTTC
TRBJ2-7 . TRBV27 . CASKDRALSSYEQYF TGTGCCAGCAAAGATCGGGCTTTGAGCTCCTACGAGCAGTACTTC
TRBJ2-7 TRBD2 TRBV2 . CASGTSGRLSYEQYF TGTGCCAGCGGGACTAGCGGGAGGTTATCCTACGAGCAGTACTTC
TRBJ1-2 TRBD1 TRBV6-4 . CASSEGTGGGFGYTF TGTGCCAGCAGTGAGGGGACAGGGGGCGGATTTGGCTACACCTTC
TRBJ1-4 TRBD1 TRBV19 . CASRQGAREKLFF TGTGCCAGTAGACAGGGGGCACGTGAAAAACTGTTTTTT
TRBJ2-3 TRBD2 TRBV6-6 . CASSWTSDTDTQYF TGTGCCAGCAGTTGGACTAGCGACACAGATACGCAGTATTTT
TRBJ1-3 . TRBV19 . CASGQHSGNTIYF TGTGCCAGTGGACAGCACTCTGGAAACACCATATATTTT
TRBJ1-2 . TRBV6-1 . CASSEAIGYTF TGTGCCAGCAGTGAGGCGATAGGCTACACCTTC